This entry is about one TCR beta chain. Its antigen is not yet known. No base qualities exist here, and no much larger clone lies one base off it. TCR beta CDR3 regions were sequenced from DNA using the immunoSEQ Assay. For the original study's pipeline: T cell density was computed as TCR beta template counts normalized to usable DNA estimated by amplifying housekeeping genes. Richness was estimated using the preseqR package, with extrapolation to 400,000 templates for PBMC samples and to 120,000 templates for tissue samples. Clonality was calculated as one minus Pielou's evenness. To identify tissue-enriched TCRs, differential abundance testing was run on productive amino-acid clonotypes with a minimum total count of 5 and an alpha of 0.1. The Jaccard Index and the Morisita Overlap Index were used to measure repertoire overlap between compartments. GLIPH clustered TCR beta CDR3s with public tetramer-defined viral CDR3s; viral motifs required at least three viral sequences plus V-gene enrichment. The table comes from immuneACCESS by way of TCRdb, which keeps in-frame sequences with V and J called. Part of the clones is missing from these tables; in studies checked, under half for an unresolved V gene and the rest for unknown reasons. The V and J calls and clone size were taken over from that table, and D and trimming were inferred from the DNA. The sample table lists over 5,500 clones, 23% of them with a count of one. The biggest ten clones account for 3.6% of the sample.

At diagnosis, tumor, uninvolved tumor-adjacent lung and peripheral blood were collected and then preserved as a mix of FFPE and fresh-frozen material. The data derive from a study of T cells in localized non-small cell lung cancer (dated by TCRdb to 2018 to 2020). Background for the entire study: The study examined T cell repertoires in approximately 240 patients with early-stage NSCLC and compared tumors with uninvolved tumor-adjacent lungs. All 240 or so NSCLC patients in the cohort were treatment-naive and had localized lung tumors that were resected. NSCLC patients had a mean age of around 66 years, and more than 120 were male and 107 female.

Findings and caveats that apply to the study as a whole: Of the top 100 tumor clones, a median of 57 were detected in paired uninvolved adjacent lung; some 28 were also among that lung's top 100. Longer overall survival was associated with higher T cell density in blood, whereas shorter survival was associated with higher clonality in adjacent lung. Uninvolved tumor-adjacent lung showed the highest T cell clonality, higher than tumor, which suggests more focused antigenic responses in the uninvolved tumor-adjacent lung. Because multi-region tumor sequencing was not done, intratumor heterogeneity could not be ruled out. Since the design was exploratory, TCR variables were selected using unadjusted p-values with no false-discovery rate correction.

From V the trimming removes 7 bases and from J it removes 0 bases, while the gene matches leave 12 bases of the junction unaccounted for. Taken from cysteine to phenylalanine, the CDR3 has 18 residues. Left in the record is the CDR3 DNA by itself, 54 bases read in frame from the first base. Via the germline V gene, CDR1 is MDHEN and CDR2 SYDVKM. The TCR sequence derives from a man between 40 and 69 years old with stage III squamous cell lung carcinoma. The starting material was lung tumor tissue, obtained before any cancer treatment. Recombination joined TRBV28 with TRBJ2-6, with 7 central nucleotides matching TRBD1. The CDR3 protein: CASTARDSRFSGANVLTF. Read as DNA, the sequence is TGTGCCAGCACCGCCCGGGACAGCCGGTTCTCTGGGGCCAACGTCCTGACTTTC.